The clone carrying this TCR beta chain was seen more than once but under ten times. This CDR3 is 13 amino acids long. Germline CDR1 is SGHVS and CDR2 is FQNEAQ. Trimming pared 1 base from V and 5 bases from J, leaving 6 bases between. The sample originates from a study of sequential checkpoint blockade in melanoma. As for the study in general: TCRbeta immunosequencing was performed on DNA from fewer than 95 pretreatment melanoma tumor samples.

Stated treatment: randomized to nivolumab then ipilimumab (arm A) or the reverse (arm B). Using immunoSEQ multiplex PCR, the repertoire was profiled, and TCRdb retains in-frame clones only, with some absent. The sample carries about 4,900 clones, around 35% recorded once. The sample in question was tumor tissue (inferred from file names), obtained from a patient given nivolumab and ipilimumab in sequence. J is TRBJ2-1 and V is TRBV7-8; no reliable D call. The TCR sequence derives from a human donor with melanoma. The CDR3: CASSLGLNNEQFF. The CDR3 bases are TGTGCCAGCAGCTTAGGCCTAAACAATGAGCAGTTCTTC.